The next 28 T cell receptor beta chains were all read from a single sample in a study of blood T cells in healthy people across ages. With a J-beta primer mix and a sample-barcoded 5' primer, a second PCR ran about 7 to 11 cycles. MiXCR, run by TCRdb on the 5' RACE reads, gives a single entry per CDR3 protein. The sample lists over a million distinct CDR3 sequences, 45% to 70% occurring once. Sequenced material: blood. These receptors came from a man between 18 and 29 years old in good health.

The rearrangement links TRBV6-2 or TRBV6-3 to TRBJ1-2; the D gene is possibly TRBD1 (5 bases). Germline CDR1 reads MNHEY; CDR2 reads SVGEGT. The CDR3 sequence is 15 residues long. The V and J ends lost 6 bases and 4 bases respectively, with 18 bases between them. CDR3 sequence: CASREDSGYSYGYTF. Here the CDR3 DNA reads TGTGCCAGCAGGGAAGACAGCGGATACTCCTATGGCTACACCTTC.

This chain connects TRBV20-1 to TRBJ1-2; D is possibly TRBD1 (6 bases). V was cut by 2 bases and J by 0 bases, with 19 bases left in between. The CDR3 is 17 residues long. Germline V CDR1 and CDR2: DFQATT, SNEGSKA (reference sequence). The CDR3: CSARRSTGREANYGYTF. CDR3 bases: TGCAGTGCTAGACGTTCGACAGGACGCGAAGCTAACTATGGCTACACCTTC.

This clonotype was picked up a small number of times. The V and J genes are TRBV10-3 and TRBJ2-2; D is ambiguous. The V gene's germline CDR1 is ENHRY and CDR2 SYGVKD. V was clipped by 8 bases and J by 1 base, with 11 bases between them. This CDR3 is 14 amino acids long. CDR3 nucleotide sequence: TGTGCCATCTCCCTCGCTCAGAACACCGGGGAGCTGTTTTTT. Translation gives CAISLAQNTGELFF.

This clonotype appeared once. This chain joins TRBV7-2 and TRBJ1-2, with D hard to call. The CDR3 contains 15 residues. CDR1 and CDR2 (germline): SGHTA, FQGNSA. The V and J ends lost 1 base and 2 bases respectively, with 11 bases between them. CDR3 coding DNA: TGTGCCAGCAGCTTAGTGGCGGCTTCGAACTATGGCTACACCTTC. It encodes CASSLVAASNYGYTF. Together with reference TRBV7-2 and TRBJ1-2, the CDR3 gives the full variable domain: GAGVSQSPSNKVTEKGKDVELRCDPISGHTALYWYRQSLGQGLEFLIYFQGNSAPDKSGLPSDRFSAERTGGSVSTLTIQRTQQEDSAVYLCASSLVAASNYGYTFGSGTRLTVV.

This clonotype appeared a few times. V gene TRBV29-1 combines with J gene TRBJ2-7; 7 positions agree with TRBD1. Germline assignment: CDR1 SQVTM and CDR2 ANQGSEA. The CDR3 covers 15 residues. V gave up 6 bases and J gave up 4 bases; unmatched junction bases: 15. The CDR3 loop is CSVYATGTRGYEQYF. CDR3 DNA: TGCAGCGTATACGCGACAGGGACCAGGGGGTACGAGCAGTACTTC.

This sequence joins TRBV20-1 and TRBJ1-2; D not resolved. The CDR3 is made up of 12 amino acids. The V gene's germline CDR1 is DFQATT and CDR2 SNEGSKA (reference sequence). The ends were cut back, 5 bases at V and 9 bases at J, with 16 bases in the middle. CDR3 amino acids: CSAETPRISYTF. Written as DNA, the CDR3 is TGCAGTGCTGAGACCCCGCGGATAAGCTACACCTTC.

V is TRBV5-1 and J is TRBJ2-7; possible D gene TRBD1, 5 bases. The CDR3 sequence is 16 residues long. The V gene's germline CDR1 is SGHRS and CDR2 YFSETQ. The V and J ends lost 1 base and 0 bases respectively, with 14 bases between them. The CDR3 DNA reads TGCGCCAGCAGCTTGCGGTCCGACAGCAGCTCCTACGAGCAGTACTTC. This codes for CASSLRSDSSSYEQYF.

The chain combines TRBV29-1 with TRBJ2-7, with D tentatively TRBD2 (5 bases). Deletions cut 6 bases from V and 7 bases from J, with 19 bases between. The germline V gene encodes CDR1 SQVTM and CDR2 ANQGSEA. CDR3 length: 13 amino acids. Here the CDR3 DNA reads TGCAGCGTCAAAAGCGGAATCTACAATGAGCAGTACTTC. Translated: CSVKSGIYNEQYF.

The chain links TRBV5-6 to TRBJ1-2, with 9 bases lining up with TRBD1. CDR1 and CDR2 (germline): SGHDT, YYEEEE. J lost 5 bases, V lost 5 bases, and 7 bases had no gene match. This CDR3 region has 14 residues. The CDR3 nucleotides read TGTGCCAGCAGAGGGGACAGGGTCCTTTATGGCTACACCTTC. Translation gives CASRGDRVLYGYTF.

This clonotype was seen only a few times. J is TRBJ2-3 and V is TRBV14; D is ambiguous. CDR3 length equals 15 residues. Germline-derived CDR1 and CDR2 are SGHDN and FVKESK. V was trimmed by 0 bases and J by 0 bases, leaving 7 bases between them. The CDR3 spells CASSQDYGSTDTQYF. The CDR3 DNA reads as TGTGCCAGCAGCCAAGACTACGGAAGCACAGATACGCAGTATTTT.

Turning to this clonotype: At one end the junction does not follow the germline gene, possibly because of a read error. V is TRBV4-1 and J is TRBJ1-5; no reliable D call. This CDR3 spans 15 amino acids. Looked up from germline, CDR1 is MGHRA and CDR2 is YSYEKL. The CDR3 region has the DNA TGCGCCAACAGCCAAGATAGAGGGTTCAACCAGCCCCAGCATTTT. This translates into CANSQDRGFNQPQHF.

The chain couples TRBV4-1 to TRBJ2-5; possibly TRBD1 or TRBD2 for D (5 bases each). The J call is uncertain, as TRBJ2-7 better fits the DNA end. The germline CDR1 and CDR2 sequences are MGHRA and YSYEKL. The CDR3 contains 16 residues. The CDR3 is CASSPTTRDGNYEQYF. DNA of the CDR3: TGCGCCAGCAGCCCGACCACACGGGACGGGAACTACGAGCAGTACTTC.

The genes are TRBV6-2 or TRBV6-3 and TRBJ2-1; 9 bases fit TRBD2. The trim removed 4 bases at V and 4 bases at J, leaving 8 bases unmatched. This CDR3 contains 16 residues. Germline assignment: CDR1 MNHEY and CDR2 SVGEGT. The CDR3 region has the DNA TGTGCCAGCAGTTTATTCGGACTAGCGAGTTACAATGAGCAGTTCTTC. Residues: CASSLFGLASYNEQFF.

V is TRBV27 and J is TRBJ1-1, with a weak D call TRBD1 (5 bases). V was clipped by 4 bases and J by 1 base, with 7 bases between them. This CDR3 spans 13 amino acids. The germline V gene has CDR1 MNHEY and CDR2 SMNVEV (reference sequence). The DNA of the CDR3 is TGTGCCAGCAGTTGGGGCCCGAACACTGAAGCTTTCTTT. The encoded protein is CASSWGPNTEAFF.

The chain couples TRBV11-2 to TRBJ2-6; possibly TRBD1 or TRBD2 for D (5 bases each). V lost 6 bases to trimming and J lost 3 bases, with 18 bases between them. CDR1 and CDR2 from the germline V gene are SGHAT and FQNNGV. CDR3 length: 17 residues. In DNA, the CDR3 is TGTGCCAGCAGGCAAATGGGACGGCCTCATGGGGCCAACGTCCTGACTTTC. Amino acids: CASRQMGRPHGANVLTF.

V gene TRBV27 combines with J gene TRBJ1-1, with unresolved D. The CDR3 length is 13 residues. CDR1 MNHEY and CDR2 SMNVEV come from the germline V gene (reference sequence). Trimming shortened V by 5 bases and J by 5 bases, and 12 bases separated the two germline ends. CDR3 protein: CASSLLGITEAFF. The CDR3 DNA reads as TGTGCCAGCAGTCTACTAGGGATTACTGAAGCTTTCTTT.

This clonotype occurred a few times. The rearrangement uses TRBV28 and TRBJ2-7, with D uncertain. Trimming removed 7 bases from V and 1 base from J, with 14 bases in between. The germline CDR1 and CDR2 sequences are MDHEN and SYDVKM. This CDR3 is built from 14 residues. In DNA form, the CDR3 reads TGTGCCAGCACCCCCTGGGCTTATTCCTACGAGCAGTACTTC. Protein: CASTPWAYSYEQYF.

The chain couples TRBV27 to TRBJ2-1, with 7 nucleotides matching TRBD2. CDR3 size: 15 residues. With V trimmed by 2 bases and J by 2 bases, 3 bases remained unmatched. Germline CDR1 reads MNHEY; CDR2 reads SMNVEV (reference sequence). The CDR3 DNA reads TGTGCCAGCAGTTTAGAGCTAGCGGCCTACAATGAGCAGTTCTTC. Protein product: CASSLELAAYNEQFF.

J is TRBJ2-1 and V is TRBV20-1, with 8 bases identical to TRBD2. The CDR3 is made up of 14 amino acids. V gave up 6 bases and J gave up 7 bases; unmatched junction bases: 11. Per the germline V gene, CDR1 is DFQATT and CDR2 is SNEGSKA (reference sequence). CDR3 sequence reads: CSAPLREGRNEQFF. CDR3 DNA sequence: TGCAGTGCCCCTCTCCGGGAGGGTAGGAATGAGCAGTTCTTC.

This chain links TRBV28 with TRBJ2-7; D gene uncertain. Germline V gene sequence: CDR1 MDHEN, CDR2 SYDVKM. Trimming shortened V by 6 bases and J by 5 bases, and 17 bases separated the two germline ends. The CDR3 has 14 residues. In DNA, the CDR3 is TGTGCCAGCAGGTGGACGGCGACTTGGGACGAGCAGTACTTC. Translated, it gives CASRWTATWDEQYF.

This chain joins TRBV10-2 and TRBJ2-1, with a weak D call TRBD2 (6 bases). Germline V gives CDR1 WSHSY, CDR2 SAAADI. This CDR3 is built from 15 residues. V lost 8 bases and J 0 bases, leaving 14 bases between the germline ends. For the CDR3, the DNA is TGCGCCAGCGGCTCCGGGGGACCCTCCTACAATGAGCAGTTCTTC. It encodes CASGSGGPSYNEQFF.

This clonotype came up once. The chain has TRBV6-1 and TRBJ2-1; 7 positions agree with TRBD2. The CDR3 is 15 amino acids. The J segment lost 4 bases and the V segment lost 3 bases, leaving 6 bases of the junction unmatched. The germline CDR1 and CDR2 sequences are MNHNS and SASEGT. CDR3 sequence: CASSELAETYNEQFF. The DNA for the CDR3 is TGTGCCAGCAGTGAGCTAGCGGAGACTTACAATGAGCAGTTCTTC.

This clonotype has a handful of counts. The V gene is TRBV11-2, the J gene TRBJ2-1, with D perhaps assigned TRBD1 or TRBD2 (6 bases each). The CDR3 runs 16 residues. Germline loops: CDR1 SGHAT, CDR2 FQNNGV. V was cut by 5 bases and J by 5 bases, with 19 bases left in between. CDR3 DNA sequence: TGTGCCAGCAGCCCCCGCGTTGGGGGGCAGAACAATGAGCAGTTCTTC. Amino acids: CASSPRVGGQNNEQFF.

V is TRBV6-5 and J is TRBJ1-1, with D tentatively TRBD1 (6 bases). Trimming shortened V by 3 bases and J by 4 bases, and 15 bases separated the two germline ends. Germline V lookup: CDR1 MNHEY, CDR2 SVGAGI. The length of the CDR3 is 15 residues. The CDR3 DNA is TGTGCCAGCAGTTATGGAGGGGGGAGAAGCACTGAAGCTTTCTTT. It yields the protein CASSYGGGRSTEAFF.

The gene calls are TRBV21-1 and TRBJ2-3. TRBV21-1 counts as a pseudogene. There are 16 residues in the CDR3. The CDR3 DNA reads TGTGCCAGCAGCAGCTGGGTAACCCCTGGCACAGATACGCAGTATTTT. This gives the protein CASSSWVTPGTDTQYF.

CDR3 residues: CASSPPGNRETQYF. For the CDR3, the DNA is TGTGCCAGCTCACCGCCGGGGAATAGAGAGACCCAGTACTTC. The chain joins TRBV18 to TRBJ2-7, with D perhaps matching TRBD2 (5 bases). The DNA end favors TRBJ2-5, so the J call may be wrong. Germline assignment: CDR1 KGHSH and CDR2 LQKENI. The CDR3 sequence is 14 residues long.

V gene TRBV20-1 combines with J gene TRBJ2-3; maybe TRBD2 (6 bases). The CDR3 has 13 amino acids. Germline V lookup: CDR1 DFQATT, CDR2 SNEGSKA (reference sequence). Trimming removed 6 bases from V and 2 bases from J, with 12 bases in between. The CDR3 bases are TGCAGTGCAGTGGGGGAGGACACAGATACGCAGTATTTT. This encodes CSAVGEDTDTQYF.

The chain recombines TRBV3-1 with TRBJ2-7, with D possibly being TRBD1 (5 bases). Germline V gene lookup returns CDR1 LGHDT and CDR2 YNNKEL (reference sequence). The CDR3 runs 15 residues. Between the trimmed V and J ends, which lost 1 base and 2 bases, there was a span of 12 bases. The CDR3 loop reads CASSQALVGAYEQYF. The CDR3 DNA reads TGTGCCAGCAGCCAAGCTTTGGTAGGGGCCTACGAGCAGTACTTC.